This is a list of T cell receptor beta chains from one sample in a study of T-cell memory formation after mild COVID-19. TCRdb called the 5' RACE reads again in MiXCR, with one record for every CDR3 protein. The sample holds roughly 480,000 distinct CDR3 sequences, around 27% seen once. Sequencing was performed on PBMCs or a T cell subset sorted from them (not recorded which). These TCRs come from an adult woman who had mild COVID-19 (a few samples of this study predate the infection). Cell type and time point are not known. Each CDR3 is given with its conserved first and last residue. Fields, in order: V gene, J gene, CDR3 protein.

>TRBV5-6|TRBJ2-2
CASSEGLAGVDTGELFF
>TRBV29-1|TRBJ2-4
CSVGSGSRDIQYF
>TRBV19|TRBJ2-7
CASSWTGSHEQYF
>TRBV10-3|TRBJ2-7
CAISESGGGGWYEQYF
>TRBV5-1|TRBJ2-7
CASSFGSYEQYF
>TRBV30|TRBJ2-7
CAWRGRGNYEQYF
>TRBV6-5|TRBJ1-1
CASSPWGGAEAFF
>TRBV7-9|TRBJ2-1
CASSPMEGSSYNEQFF
>TRBV7-9|TRBJ2-3
CASSLWVGGRRTDTQYF
>TRBV6-6|TRBJ2-2
CASGANTGELFF
>TRBV29-1|TRBJ1-2
CSVKGQGEDGYTF
>TRBV6-2/TRBV6-3|TRBJ2-5
CASRPDWGGETQYF
>TRBV29-1|TRBJ2-3
CSAQFSGRATDTQYF
>TRBV12-3/TRBV12-4|TRBJ1-2
CASSSPGRLYGYTF
>TRBV7-9|TRBJ2-3
CASELHTQYF
>TRBV5-1|TRBJ2-2
CASSLELAGGPGYTGELFF
>TRBV7-9|TRBJ2-1
CASSFHKTSGRASEQFF
>TRBV4-2|TRBJ2-3
CASSQEASGRADTQYF
>TRBV7-9|TRBJ2-2
CASSLVPGARTGELFF
>TRBV7-6|TRBJ2-7
CASSSPGRTNRSEQYF
>TRBV6-5|TRBJ2-7
CASSSSPGQRPYEQYF
>TRBV27|TRBJ2-2
CASSLSVAGGTGELFF
>TRBV7-2|TRBJ1-2
CASSLGPRTGRYGYTF
>TRBV6-7|TRBJ2-1
CASRMSYVRASYNEQFF
>TRBV11-2|TRBJ2-7
CASSLGGGAGYEQYF
>TRBV15|TRBJ2-3
CATSHFSGGTDTQYF
>TRBV12-3/TRBV12-4|TRBJ2-7
CASSFTQEHYEQYF
>TRBV5-8|TRBJ1-1
CASSLYISGNTEAFF